This T cell receptor beta chain was obtained from a study of T cell responses to AZD1222 COVID-19 vaccine (dated by TCRdb to the early 2020s). As for the study more broadly: Because spike-specific TCR depth and breadth did not differ between the two schedules, AZD1222 recipients who got a second dose at roughly 4 weeks were pooled with those who got a second dose at roughly 12 weeks. Enrollment into the trials was organized by age into subgroups of 18-55, 56-69 and 70-plus years, and those subgroups contained approximately 160, 26 and 62 TCR-sequenced participants, respectively. TCR sequencing covered about 230 trial participants: 200 to 220 given two doses of AZD1222 and around 25 given two doses of MenACWY control vaccine. The paper as a whole reports these results and caveats: Vaccine-associated CD4 TCRs spanned the whole spike protein, with dominant responses in regions 160-218 and 743-854. In the small 56-69-year group, the increase in depth fell short of significance, most likely because of low power. Participants were mostly white British, with more females than males. The authors suggested clonal diversity may have been underestimated. Because no day 14 peak-response samples were available, repertoires were characterized only after the peak T cell response. After two AZD1222 doses, spike-specific TCR breadth and depth were significantly higher than at day 0 and than in MenACWY recipients. Reportedly, almost half of the unique spike-specific TCRs recognized epitopes lying outside the regions that are mutated in the B.1.351 and B.1.1.7 variants. Only six AZD1222 recipients were SARS-CoV-2 seropositive at baseline, limiting conclusions about previously exposed vaccinees.

The table lists this clone with a count of one. Its specific antigen is unknown. The record has no base qualities; no much larger clone is one base away. The meaning of the sample's time point label: baseline before first vaccination. The vaccinee samples were drawn from two UK trials, COV001 and COV002, one of which was a single-blind randomized controlled phase 2/3 trial testing AZD1222 (ChAdOx1 nCoV-19) in healthy adults. For TCRbeta chain sequencing, PBMC samples from trial participants were taken at day 0 and at day 28 after the second dose. The CDR3 regions of human TCRbeta chains were analyzed by immunosequencing. As for the authors' bioinformatics: TCRs in the repertoires were matched against a reference library of SARS-CoV-2-specific TCRs that had been generated with the MIRA antigen-specificity platform. Breadth was defined as the fraction of unique TCRs that were SARS-CoV-2-associated, and depth was defined as the fraction of total T cells that were SARS-CoV-2-associated. Each spike-specific TCR was assigned to its reactive spike region and to a CD4 or CD8 class using the MIRA data. Log10-transformed breadth and depth values were compared by one-way ANOVA with Sidak's multiple comparisons tests. Imported from immuneACCESS, the table was reduced by TCRdb to in-frame sequences with V and J called. These copies leave out some clones; in studies compared against another copy, an unresolved V gene accounts for under half, and the cause of the remainder is not known. That table is the source of V, J and clone size, and D and trimming were worked out from the DNA. The sample table holds 95,000 to 110,000 clones, of which roughly 91% were seen once. Of the sample, 4% to 6% is held by the ten largest clones.

Here the sequenced sample was peripheral blood, taken on day 0 of AZD1222 vaccination. The sequence derives from an adult in good health.

At the DNA level, the sequence is TGTGCCAGCAGCCGGAATAATTCACCCCTCCACTTT. Its protein reads: CASSRNNSPLHF. In this chain, TRBV3-1 (or the pseudogene TRBV3-2) is recombined with TRBJ1-6; no D gene can be assigned with confidence. From the cysteine up to the phenylalanine, the CDR3 has a length of 12 residues. CDR3 DNA is the only sequence kept; it has 36 bases, read in frame from the first base. V gives up 4 bases and J gives up 5 bases, and the segment between their germline ends measures 3 bases. Reading the germline V gene (reference sequence) gives CDR1 LGHDT and CDR2 YNNKEL.